This T cell receptor beta chain emerged from a study of T-cell memory formation after mild COVID-19. About the study: Clusters were largely donor specific.

V was clipped by 4 bases and J by 6 bases, with 11 bases between them. Germline V gene sequence: CDR1 MGHDK, CDR2 SYGVNS. This CDR3 is built from 13 residues. This clonotype was detected many times. The antigen remains undetermined. After 5'RACE with constant-segment primers, TCR alpha and TCR beta cDNA libraries carrying sample barcodes and UMIs were obtained. TCRdb used MiXCR to reprocess the 5' RACE reads, holding one entry per CDR3 protein. The sample has 29,000 or so distinct CDR3 sequences; approximately 12% are singletons. Study results and limitations: Certain responding clones were present in pre-infection memory, suggesting participation of cross-reactive memory. Clones contracting across day 15 to 85 had a balanced CD4/CD8 profile; later expanding clones leaned CD4+.

Sequencing was performed on PBMCs or a T cell subset sorted from them (not recorded which). The chain combines TRBV25-1 with TRBJ2-3; D might be TRBD2 (6 bases). This TCR came from an adult woman who had mild COVID-19 (a few samples of this study predate the infection). Cell type and time point are not known. CDR3 residues: CASSGGTRDTQYF. The CDR3 coding sequence is TGTGCCAGCAGTGGCGGGACCAGGGATACGCAGTATTTT. Variable domain in full (rest from reference TRBV25-1 and TRBJ2-3): EADIYQTPRYLVIGTGKKITLECSQTMGHDKMYWYQQDPGMELHLIHYSYGVNSTEKGDLSSESTVSRIRTEHFPLTLESARPSHTSQYLCASSGGTRDTQYFGPGTRLTVL.